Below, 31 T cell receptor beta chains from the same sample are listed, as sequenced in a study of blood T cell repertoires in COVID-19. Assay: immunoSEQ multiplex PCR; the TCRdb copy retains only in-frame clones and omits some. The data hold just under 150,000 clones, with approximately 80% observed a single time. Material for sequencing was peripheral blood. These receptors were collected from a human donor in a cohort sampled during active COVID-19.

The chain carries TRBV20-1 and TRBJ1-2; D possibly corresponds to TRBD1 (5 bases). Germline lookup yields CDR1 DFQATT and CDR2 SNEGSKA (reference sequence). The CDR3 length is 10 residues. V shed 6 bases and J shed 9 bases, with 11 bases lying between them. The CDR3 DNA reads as TGCAGTGCAGGGACTGGACGCTACACCTTC. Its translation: CSAGTGRYTF.

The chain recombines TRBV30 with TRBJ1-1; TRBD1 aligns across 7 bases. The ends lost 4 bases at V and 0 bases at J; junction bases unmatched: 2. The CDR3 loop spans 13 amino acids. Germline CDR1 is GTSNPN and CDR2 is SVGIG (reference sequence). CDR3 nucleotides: TGTGCCTGGAACAGGGGAATGAACACTGAAGCTTTCTTT. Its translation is CAWNRGMNTEAFF.

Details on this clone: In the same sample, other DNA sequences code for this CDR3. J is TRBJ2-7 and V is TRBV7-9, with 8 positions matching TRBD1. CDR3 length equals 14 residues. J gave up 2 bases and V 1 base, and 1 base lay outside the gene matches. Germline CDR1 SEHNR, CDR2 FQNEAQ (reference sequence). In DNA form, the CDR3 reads TGTGCCAGCAGCTTAGGGACAGGGCCCTACGAGCAGTACTTC. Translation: CASSLGTGPYEQYF.

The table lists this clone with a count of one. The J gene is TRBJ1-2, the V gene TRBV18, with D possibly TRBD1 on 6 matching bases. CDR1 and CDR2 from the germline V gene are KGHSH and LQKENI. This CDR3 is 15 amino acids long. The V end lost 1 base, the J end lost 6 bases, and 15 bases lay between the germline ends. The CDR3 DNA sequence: TGTGCCAGCTCACCACGGACGGACAGAGTTGATGGCTACACCTTC. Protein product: CASSPRTDRVDGYTF.

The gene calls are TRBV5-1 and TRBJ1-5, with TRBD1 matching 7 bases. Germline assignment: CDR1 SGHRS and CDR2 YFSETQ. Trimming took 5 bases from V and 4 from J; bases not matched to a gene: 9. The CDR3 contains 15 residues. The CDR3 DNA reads TGCGCCAGCAGTTTAGGGACAGCCGTAAATCAGCCCCAGCATTTT. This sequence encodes CASSLGTAVNQPQHF.

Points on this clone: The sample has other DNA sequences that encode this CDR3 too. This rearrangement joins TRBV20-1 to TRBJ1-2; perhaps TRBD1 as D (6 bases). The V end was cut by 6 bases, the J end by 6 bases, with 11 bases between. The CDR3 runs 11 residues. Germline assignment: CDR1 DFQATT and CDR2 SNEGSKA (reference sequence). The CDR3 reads CSAGYRDGYTF. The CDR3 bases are TGCAGTGCCGGGTACAGGGATGGCTACACCTTC.

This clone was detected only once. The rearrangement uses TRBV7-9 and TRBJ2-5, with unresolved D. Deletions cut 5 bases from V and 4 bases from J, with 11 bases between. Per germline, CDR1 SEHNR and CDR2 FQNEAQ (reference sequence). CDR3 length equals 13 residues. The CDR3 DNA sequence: TGTGCCAGCAGCCCAACACAGCCAGAGACCCAGTACTTC. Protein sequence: CASSPTQPETQYF.

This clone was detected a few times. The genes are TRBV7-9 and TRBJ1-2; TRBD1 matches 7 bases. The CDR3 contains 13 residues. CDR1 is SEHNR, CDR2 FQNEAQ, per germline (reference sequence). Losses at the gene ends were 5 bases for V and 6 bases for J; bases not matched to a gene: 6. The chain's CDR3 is CASSITGDDGYTF. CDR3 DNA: TGTGCCAGCAGCATAACAGGGGATGATGGCTACACCTTC.

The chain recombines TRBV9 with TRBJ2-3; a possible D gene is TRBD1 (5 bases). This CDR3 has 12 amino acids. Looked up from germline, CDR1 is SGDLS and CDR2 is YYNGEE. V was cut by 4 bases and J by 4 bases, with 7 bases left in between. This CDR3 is CASSPQADTQYF. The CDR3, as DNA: TGTGCCAGCAGCCCACAGGCAGATACGCAGTATTTT.

CDR3 residues: CASSAEPFSYEKLFF. The CDR3 DNA follows: TGTGCCAGCAGTGCCGAACCTTTTAGTTATGAAAAACTGTTTTTT. J is TRBJ1-4 and V is TRBV27, with D unclear. Germline CDR1 reads MNHEY; CDR2 reads SMNVEV (reference sequence). V lost 5 bases to trimming and J lost 6 bases, with 16 bases between them. The CDR3 loop spans 15 amino acids.

The CDR3 reads CAISVESYNEQFF. CDR3 in DNA: TGTGCCATCAGTGTTGAGTCCTACAATGAGCAGTTCTTC. The rearrangement uses TRBV10-3 and TRBJ2-1; unclear D gene. V lost 4 bases, J lost 1 base, and 5 bases lay in between. The germline CDR1 and CDR2 sequences are ENHRY and SYGVKD. CDR3 size: 13 residues.

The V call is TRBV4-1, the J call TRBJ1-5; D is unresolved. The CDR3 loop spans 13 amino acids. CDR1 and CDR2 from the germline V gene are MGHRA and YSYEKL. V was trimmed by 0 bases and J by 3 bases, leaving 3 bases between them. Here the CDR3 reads CASSQDHNQPQHF. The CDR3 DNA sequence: TGCGCCAGCAGCCAAGATCACAATCAGCCCCAGCATTTT.

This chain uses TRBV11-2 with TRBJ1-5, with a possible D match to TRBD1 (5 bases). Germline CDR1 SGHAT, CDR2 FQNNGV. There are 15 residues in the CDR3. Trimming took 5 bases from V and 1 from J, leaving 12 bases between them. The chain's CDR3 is CASSPQGSSNQPQHF. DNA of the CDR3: TGTGCCAGCAGCCCCCAGGGAAGCAGCAATCAGCCCCAGCATTTT.

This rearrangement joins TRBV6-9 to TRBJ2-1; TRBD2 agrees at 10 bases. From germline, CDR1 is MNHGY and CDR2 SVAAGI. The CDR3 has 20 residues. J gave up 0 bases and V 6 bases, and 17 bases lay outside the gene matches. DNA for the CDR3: TGTGCCAGCAGCCGCTGGACTAGCGGCAAAGGTCGCAGCTCCTACAATGAGCAGTTCTTC. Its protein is CASSRWTSGKGRSSYNEQFF.

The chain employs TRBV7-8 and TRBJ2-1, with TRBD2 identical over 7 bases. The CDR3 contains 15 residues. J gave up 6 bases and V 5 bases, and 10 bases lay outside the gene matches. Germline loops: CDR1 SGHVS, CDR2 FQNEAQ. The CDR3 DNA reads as TGTGCCAGCAGCGGAGGACTAGAGATGGGCAATGAGCAGTTCTTC. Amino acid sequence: CASSGGLEMGNEQFF.

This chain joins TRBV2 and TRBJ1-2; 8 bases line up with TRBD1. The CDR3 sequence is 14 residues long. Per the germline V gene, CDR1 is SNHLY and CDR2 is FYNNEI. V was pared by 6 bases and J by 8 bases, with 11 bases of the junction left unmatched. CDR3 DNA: TGTGCCAGCAGCCCTCCGGACAGGGTGACAGGCTACACCTTC. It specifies CASSPPDRVTGYTF.

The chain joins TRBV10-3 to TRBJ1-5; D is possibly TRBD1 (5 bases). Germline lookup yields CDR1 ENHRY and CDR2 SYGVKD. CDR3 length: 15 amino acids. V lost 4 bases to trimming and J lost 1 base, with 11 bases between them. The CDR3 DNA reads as TGTGCCATCAGTGGTGGGGCAGGGAGCAATCAGCCCCAGCATTTT. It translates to CAISGGAGSNQPQHF.

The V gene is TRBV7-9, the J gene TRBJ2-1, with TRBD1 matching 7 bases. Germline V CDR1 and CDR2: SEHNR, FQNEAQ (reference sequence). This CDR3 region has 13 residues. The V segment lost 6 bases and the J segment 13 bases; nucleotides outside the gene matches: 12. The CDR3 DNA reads TGTGCCAGCAGTTCCGGGACGATAGGGGGCCAGTTCTTC. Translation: CASSSGTIGGQFF. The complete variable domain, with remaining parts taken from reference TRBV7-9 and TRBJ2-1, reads DTGVSQNPRHKITKRGQNVTFRCDPISEHNRLYWYRQTLGQGPEFLTYFQNEAQLEKSRLLSDRFSAERPKGSFSTLEIQRTEQGDSAMYLCASSSGTIGGQFFGPGTRLTVL.

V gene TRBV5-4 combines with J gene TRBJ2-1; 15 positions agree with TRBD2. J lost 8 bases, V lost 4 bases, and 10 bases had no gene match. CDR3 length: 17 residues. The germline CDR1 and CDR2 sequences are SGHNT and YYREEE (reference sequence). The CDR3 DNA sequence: TGTGCCAGCAGCACCGGACTAGCGGGGGGGCAAGTTGATGAGCAGTTCTTC. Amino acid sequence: CASSTGLAGGQVDEQFF.

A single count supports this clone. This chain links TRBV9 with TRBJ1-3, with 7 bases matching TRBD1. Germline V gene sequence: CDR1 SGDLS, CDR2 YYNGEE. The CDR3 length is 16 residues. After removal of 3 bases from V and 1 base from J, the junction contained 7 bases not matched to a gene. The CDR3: CASSAPNRGSGNTIYF. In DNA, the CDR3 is TGTGCCAGCAGCGCCCCTAACAGGGGTTCTGGAAACACCATATATTTT.

The CDR3: CASSLKGQGTDTQYF. CDR3 bases: TGTGCCAGCAGCTTAAAGGGACAGGGCACAGATACGCAGTATTTT. V is TRBV5-6 and J is TRBJ2-3; 8 bases line up with TRBD1. In germline, CDR1 is SGHDT, CDR2 YYEEEE. The CDR3 runs to 15 residues. The J segment lost 1 base and the V segment lost 2 bases, leaving 3 bases of the junction unmatched. Full variable domain (remainder filled in from reference TRBV5-6 and TRBJ2-3): DAGVTQSPTHLIKTRGQQVTLRCSPKSGHDTVSWYQQALGQGPQFIFQYYEEEERQRGNFPDRFSGHQFPNYSSELNVNALLLGDSALYLCASSLKGQGTDTQYFGPGTRLTVL.

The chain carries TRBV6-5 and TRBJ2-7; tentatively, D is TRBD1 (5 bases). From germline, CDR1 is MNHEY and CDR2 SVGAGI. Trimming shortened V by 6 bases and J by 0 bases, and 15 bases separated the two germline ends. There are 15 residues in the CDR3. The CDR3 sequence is CASSNQGRSSYEQYV. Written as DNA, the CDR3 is TGTGCCAGCAGCAATCAGGGCCGCAGCTCCTACGAGCAGTACGTC.

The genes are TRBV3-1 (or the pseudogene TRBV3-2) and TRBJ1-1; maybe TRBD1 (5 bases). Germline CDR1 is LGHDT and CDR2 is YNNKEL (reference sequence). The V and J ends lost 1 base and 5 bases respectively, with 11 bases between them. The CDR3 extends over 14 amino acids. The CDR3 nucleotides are TGTGCCAGCAGCCAAGCCGTGGGGCGGACTGAAGCTTTCTTT. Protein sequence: CASSQAVGRTEAFF.

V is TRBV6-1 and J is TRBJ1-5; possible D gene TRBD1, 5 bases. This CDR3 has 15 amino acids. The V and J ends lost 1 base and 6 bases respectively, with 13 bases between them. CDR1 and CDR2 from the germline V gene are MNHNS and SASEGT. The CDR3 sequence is CASSEGGPGGQPQHF. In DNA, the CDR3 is TGTGCCAGCAGTGAAGGAGGACCGGGGGGTCAGCCCCAGCATTTT.

The CDR3 sequence: CASSPLSIPYSNQPQHF. CDR3 sequence (DNA): TGTGCCAGCAGTCCCCTTTCCATCCCCTATAGCAATCAGCCCCAGCATTTT. This chain connects TRBV27 to TRBJ1-5; D ambiguous. Germline assignment: CDR1 MNHEY and CDR2 SMNVEV (reference sequence). This CDR3 is built from 17 residues. V lost 5 bases to trimming and J lost 0 bases, with 17 bases between them.

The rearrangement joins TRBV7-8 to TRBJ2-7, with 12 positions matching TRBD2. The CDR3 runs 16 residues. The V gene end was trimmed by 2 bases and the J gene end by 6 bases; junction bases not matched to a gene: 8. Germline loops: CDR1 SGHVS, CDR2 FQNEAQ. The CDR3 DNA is TGTGCCAGCAGCTTATTCGGTGCTAGCGGGGGGGGCGAGCAGTACTTC. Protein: CASSLFGASGGGEQYF.

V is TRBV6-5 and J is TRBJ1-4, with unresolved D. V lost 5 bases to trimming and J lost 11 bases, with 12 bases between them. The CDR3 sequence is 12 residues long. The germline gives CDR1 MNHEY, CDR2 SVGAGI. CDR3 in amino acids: CASSTASGKLFF. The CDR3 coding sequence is TGTGCCAGCAGTACCGCGTCGGGGAAACTGTTTTTT.

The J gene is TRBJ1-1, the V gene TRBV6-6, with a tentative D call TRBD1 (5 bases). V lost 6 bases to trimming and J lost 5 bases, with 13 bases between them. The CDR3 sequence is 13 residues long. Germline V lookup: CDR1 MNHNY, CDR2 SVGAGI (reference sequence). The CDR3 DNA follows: TGTGCCAGCAGGGACGGGGGGGAGACTGAAGCTTTCTTT. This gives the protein CASRDGGETEAFF.

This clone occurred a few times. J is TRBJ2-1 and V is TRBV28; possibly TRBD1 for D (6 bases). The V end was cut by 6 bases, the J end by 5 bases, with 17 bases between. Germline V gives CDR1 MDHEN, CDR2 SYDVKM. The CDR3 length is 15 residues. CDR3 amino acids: CASSQQGAVDNEQFF. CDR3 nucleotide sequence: TGTGCCAGCAGCCAACAGGGCGCGGTGGACAATGAGCAGTTCTTC.

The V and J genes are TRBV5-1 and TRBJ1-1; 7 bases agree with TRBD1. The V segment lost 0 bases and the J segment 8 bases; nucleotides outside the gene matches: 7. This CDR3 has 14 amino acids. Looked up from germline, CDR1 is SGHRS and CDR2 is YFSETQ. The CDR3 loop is CASSLGQGLKEAFF. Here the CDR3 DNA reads TGCGCCAGCAGCTTGGGACAGGGCCTTAAGGAAGCTTTCTTT.

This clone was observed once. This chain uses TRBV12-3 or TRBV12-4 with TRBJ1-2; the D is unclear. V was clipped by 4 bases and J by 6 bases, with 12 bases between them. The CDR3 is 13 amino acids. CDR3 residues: CASSSMKMDGYTF. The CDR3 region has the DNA TGTGCCAGCAGTTCTATGAAAATGGATGGCTACACCTTC.